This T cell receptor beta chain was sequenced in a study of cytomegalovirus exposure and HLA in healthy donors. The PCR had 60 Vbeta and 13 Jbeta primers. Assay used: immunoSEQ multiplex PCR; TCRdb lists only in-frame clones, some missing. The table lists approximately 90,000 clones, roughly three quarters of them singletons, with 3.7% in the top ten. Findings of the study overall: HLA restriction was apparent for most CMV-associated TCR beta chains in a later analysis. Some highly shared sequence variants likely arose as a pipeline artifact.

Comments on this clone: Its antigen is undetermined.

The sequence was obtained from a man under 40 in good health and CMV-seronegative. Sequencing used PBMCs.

The CDR3 sequence: CASSYYDRVNEQFF. CDR3 in DNA: TGTGCCAGCAGTTACTACGACAGGGTTAATGAGCAGTTCTTC. The rearrangement joins TRBV6-5 to TRBJ2-1, with TRBD1 matching 7 bases. Germline V gives CDR1 MNHEY, CDR2 SVGAGI. The ends lost 1 base at V and 7 bases at J; junction bases unmatched: 4. The CDR3 length is 14 residues.